This T cell receptor (beta chain) came from a study of blood T cell repertoires in COVID-19. Study-level information: The origin of the acute and convalescent COVID-19 samples was the United States, Italy and Spain.

Enrollees, 18 to 89 years old, lived in about two dozen US areas. Exposed participants encountered a COVID-19 case during the 2 weeks preceding study entry. The CDR3 runs to 17 residues. Trimming took off 3 bases at V and 5 bases at J, with 22 bases between the two ends. Germline V CDR1 and CDR2: LGHDT, YNNKEL (reference sequence). The authors' processing: Reference gene primer amplification gave estimated nucleated cell counts. Here immunoSEQ multiplex PCR was the method, and the copy in TCRdb shows in-frame clones only, minus some. The D gene and trimming were derived from the DNA, and the V and J assignments and clone size from that table. The sample lists approximately 220,000 clones; under 90% were seen once. In its sample, this clone was seen many times.

The sequenced sample consisted of PBMCs or T cells enriched from blood (not recorded which). This TCR derives from a woman between 45 and 60 years old who had been exposed to COVID-19. This chain joins TRBV3-1 (or the pseudogene TRBV3-2) and TRBJ2-5; weak D call: TRBD2 (6 bases). CDR3 sequence (DNA): TGTGCCAGCAGCCACCCTGTGGCGGGGCGCATGAGGGAGACCCAGTACTTC. Protein: CASSHPVAGRMRETQYF.